This T cell receptor beta chain was observed in a study of identical twins (dated by TCRdb to 2015 to 2016). For the study in its entirety: TCR alpha and beta repertoires from monozygotic twins, unrelated adults of various ages and cord blood were deep-sequenced to test whether fetal clonotypes persist. Replicate twin experiments were performed at different times using different library preparation protocols to rule out contamination. What the work shows at the level of the full study, not this receptor alone: Fewer insertions were carried by abundant cord blood beta clonotypes; a weaker similar trend was observed in young adult naive repertoires, while no such trend was observed in memory repertoires. Zero-insertion analyses could be partly confounded by invariant T cells such as MAIT and iNKT, although diverse VJ usage argued against such confounding for most clonotypes. Out-of-frame TCR alpha sharing in monozygotic twins was systematically underestimated by recombination models, whereas sharing between unrelated individuals was in agreement with the recombination models. The excess sharing between twins in beta out-of-frame sequences was weaker because fewer shared sequences reduced the signal-to-noise ratio. Compared with coincidental sharing between unrelated individuals, an excess of low generation-probability sequences was observed among out-of-frame TCR alpha sequences shared between twins. Because the same donors could not be followed over many years, the conclusions relied on cross-sectional statistical analysis.

The library was made by 5' RACE. The sequencer listed for this sample is Illumina HiSeq 2000. Template switching added a universal primer binding site, and the final cDNA carried a unique molecular identifier that allowed TCR cDNA molecules to be counted accurately. Specific primers in the conserved constant-segment region were used to synthesize first-strand cDNA for TCR alpha and beta chains. To control for contamination, each cDNA library was double barcoded with a SMART-Mk sample barcode plus Illumina barcodes. TruSeq adapter sequences along with Illumina sample barcodes were introduced in two successive PCR steps. Sequencing of the TCR alpha and beta cDNA libraries was done on the Illumina HiSeq platform using custom primers. Under the source paper's analysis protocol: Raw reads were processed with MiGEC to extract unique molecular identifiers, and MiXCR was used to determine CDR3 positions. For each individual, recombination models were inferred using an EM algorithm with the repgenHMM and IGoR tools. Shared clonotype analysis was performed with the tcR package in R, normalizing sharing by the product of cloneset sizes. To study raw recombination without the effects of thymic and clonal selection, out-of-frame nonproductive sequences were analyzed. TCRdb cleaned the public reads at Q25 with fastp, built clones with MiXCR and kept in-frame beta chains. Each CDR3 protein appears once, grouped with its most common genes and DNA. TCRdb, not the original authors, processed these V and J calls. The sample records roughly 720,000 distinct CDR3 sequences, 15% to 20% of which are singletons. About 12% of the sample is taken by the ten largest.

From cysteine to phenylalanine, the CDR3 is 14 amino acids long. The only DNA kept is the CDR3, 42 bases in frame from the first base. Here V drops 1 base and J drops 9 bases, and the junction holds 7 bases not matched to any gene. CDR1 DFQATT and CDR2 SNEGSKA were looked up in the germline V gene (reference sequence). Only healthy Caucasian donors were included. Three pairs of female monozygotic twins, all aged about 18 to 29 years, made up the twin cohort. Peripheral blood mononuclear cells were the source from which RNA for the TCR libraries was isolated. This clonotype occurred a few times. No cognate antigen has been identified for it. No clone much larger than this one lies a single base away; base qualities are absent. Separately, the same data were catalogued under a study of T cells expressing NK-cell markers. Per that second paper: Eight or nine donors provided sorted CD3+CD56+NKG2C+, CD3+CD56+NKG2C- and CD3+CD56-NKG2C+ T-cell subsets, whose TCR beta-chain repertoires were profiled. Among the eight sequenced donors, only one was HCMV-seronegative, while the other seven were HCMV-seropositive. In several experiments an anti-gammadeltaTCR antibody was added to restrict sorting to alphabetaTCR-expressing T cells. For six donors, the dominant CD3+CD56+NKG2C+ clonotypes were among the top 10 CD8+ clonotypes and accounted for roughly 1.0-7.5% of CD8+ T cells. Those dominant clonotypes were again the most abundant among CD3+CD56-NKG2C+ cells in four donors, at 28.3-60.1%. Whether the expanded NKG2C-expressing T cell clones were specific for HCMV antigens was left unclear. The eight sequenced donors were randomly selected healthy volunteers, three men and five women. To determine HCMV serostatus, a commercial ELISA kit was used to detect HCMV-specific IgG in serum. For several donors, bulk peripheral blood T-cell repertoires were also sequenced from unsorted PBMC. MIGEC handled demultiplexing of the reads and grouping by UMI, while MiTCR was used to assemble and quantify clonotypes. To exclude erroneous sequences, any TCR cDNA sequence not supported by at least two reads was discarded. The tcR package was used for downstream repertoire analysis, and clonotypes were matched between fractions using CDR3 nucleotide sequence together with V segment. Antigen specificity was annotated against VDJdb with VDJmatch, allowing one amino acid substitution in CDR3.

Recombination joined TRBV20-1 with TRBJ2-1; TRBD2 agrees with 9 junctional bases. Sequencing input: PBMCs. The receptor was derived from a woman aged 18-30 years in good health. CDR3 protein: CSARVAGDAGEQFF. The DNA sequence reads TGCAGTGCTAGAGTAGCGGGAGACGCCGGTGAGCAGTTCTTC.